Listed below are T cell receptor beta chains from one sample, sequenced in a study of regulatory T cells in long-lasting Graves disease. TCRdb independently ran MiXCR on the multiplex PCR reads; one entry per CDR3 protein. The sample includes a few hundred thousand distinct CDR3 sequences, around 19% of them seen just once. In addition, the sample was reused for a study of T cells in Graves' hyperthyroidism and ophthalmopathy.

Sequences were derived from peripheral blood mononuclear cells (PBMCs), sampled at new diagnosis, from a patient treated with antithyroid drugs. Receptors were obtained from a woman in her 30s with Graves disease. CDR3s include the opening cysteine and the closing phenylalanine or tryptophan. A D gene is named only where the DNA matches it firmly. The size of a clone is reported for some rows only, either as once, few or many, or as a class for expanded clones.

v_gene	len	abundance	j_gene	d_gene	CDR3nt	CDR3aa
TRBV2	15	-	TRBJ2-7	-	TGTGCCAGCAGTCGAAACAGCTACCTCTCCTACGAGCAGTACTTC	CASSRNSYLSYEQYF
TRBV29-1	12	many	TRBJ1-1	TRBD1	TGCAGCGTTGTGACAGGGGCCACTGAAGCTTTCTTT	CSVVTGATEAFF
TRBV14	19	-	TRBJ1-2	-	TGTGCCAGCAGCCAAGATCCGGTTTTCGGCGAGGGGGTACGAAAGGGCTACACCTTC	CASSQDPVFGEGVRKGYTF
TRBV7-3	17	many	TRBJ2-4	-	TGTGCCAGCAGCTTATTTGACTCAATACTAGCCAAAAACATTCAGTACTTC	CASSLFDSILAKNIQYF
TRBV28	12	many	TRBJ1-1	-	TGTGCCAGCAGCCTCTTTGAGACTGAAGCTTTCTTT	CASSLFETEAFF
TRBV15	15	many	TRBJ1-5	-	TGTGCCACCAGCAGATTGACGGGGAGCAATCAGCCCCAGCATTTT	CATSRLTGSNQPQHF
TRBV7-2	14	-	TRBJ2-1	TRBD2	TGTGCCAGCAGCTTACGCCTAGCGGGAGGCGAGCAGTTCTTC	CASSLRLAGGEQFF
TRBV7-2	13	many	TRBJ2-7	TRBD2	TGTGCCAGCAGCTTAGCGCGGGGGTACGAGCAGTACTTC	CASSLARGYEQYF
TRBV9	15	many	TRBJ2-7	TRBD2	TGTGCCAGCAGCGCGACTAGCGGACCCCCCTACGAGCAGTACTTC	CASSATSGPPYEQYF
TRBV30	15	many	TRBJ2-3	TRBD1	TGTGCCTGGAGTCCGACAGGGTGGTACACAGATACGCAGTATTTT	CAWSPTGWYTDTQYF
TRBV28	12	many	TRBJ2-7	-	TGTGCCAGCAGTACGGGACCGGGCGAGCAGTACTTC	CASSTGPGEQYF
TRBV3-1	13	many	TRBJ2-1	TRBD1	TGTGCCAGCAGCTACAGGGGGAACAATGAGCAGTTCTTC	CASSYRGNNEQFF
TRBV6-1	14	many	TRBJ1-3	-	TGTGCCAGCACTCATGGGGGCTCTGGAAACACCATATATTTT	CASTHGGSGNTIYF
TRBV12-3/TRBV12-4	16	many	TRBJ2-3	TRBD2	TGTGCCAGCAGCCGGGGACTAGCGGGGGCTGCAGATACGCAGTATTTT	CASSRGLAGAADTQYF
TRBV12-3/TRBV12-4	15	many	TRBJ2-3	-	TGTGCCAGCAGTCCCCCGCCCCGCCTGGCAGATACGCAGTATTTT	CASSPPPRLADTQYF
TRBV5-1	13	many	TRBJ2-7	-	TGCGCCAGCAGCCTTGAGGGGGCCTACGAGCAGTACTTC	CASSLEGAYEQYF
TRBV27	13	few	TRBJ2-1	-	TGTGCCAGCAGGCCAGCCGGGGGAAGTGAGCAGCTCTTC	CASRPAGGSEQLF
TRBV7-9	15	few	TRBJ1-1	-	TGTGCCAGCAGCTTGTTGGGGATCGAGAACACTGAAGCTTTCTTT	CASSLLGIENTEAFF
TRBV29-1	13	many	TRBJ2-2	-	TGCAGCGTTCAGACAGCGAACACCGGGGAGCTGTTTTTT	CSVQTANTGELFF
TRBV18	11	many	TRBJ2-7	-	TGTGCCAGCTCCGTTCAATACGAGCAGTACTTC	CASSVQYEQYF
TRBV19	13	-	TRBJ1-6	-	TGTGCCAGTAGTACCGATCTGTATTCACCCCTCCACTTT	CASSTDLYSPLHF
TRBV6-1	16	many	TRBJ1-4	-	TGTGCCAGCAGTGAAGCCCACAGGCTGTGGGGTGAAAAACTGTTTTTT	CASSEAHRLWGEKLFF
TRBV2	16	-	TRBJ2-6	-	TGTGCCAGCAGGTCACGGGGTCCATCTGGGGCCAACGTCCTGACTTTC	CASRSRGPSGANVLTF
TRBV7-2	15	-	TRBJ1-4	TRBD1	TGTGCCAGCAGCATCCGGGACAGGGGTAATGAAAAACTGTTTTTT	CASSIRDRGNEKLFF
TRBV12-3/TRBV12-4	15	many	TRBJ1-5	-	TGTGCCAGCAGTTTAGACGACAGCTTTAATCAGCCCCAGCATTTT	CASSLDDSFNQPQHF
TRBV20-1	15	many	TRBJ1-2	TRBD1	TGCAGTGCTAGAGATTCGCAGGGGGCAGGGTATGGCTACACCTTC	CSARDSQGAGYGYTF
TRBV28	14	many	TRBJ1-6	-	TGTGCCAGCAGCAACGGGGGCGAAAATTCACCCCTCCACTTT	CASSNGGENSPLHF
TRBV6-2/TRBV6-3	14	-	TRBJ2-7	-	TGTGCCAGCAGTTATTGGTCTCCGGCCTACGAGCAGTACTTC	CASSYWSPAYEQYF
TRBV5-6	20	many	TRBJ2-7	TRBD2	TGTGCCAGCAGCTATCCCGGGACTAGCGGGAGTAGGTGGGGCTCCTACGAGCAGTACTTC	CASSYPGTSGSRWGSYEQYF
TRBV25-1	15	-	TRBJ2-7	-	TGTGCCAGCAGTGGCTACCGGGACGGCAACTACGAGCAGTACTTC	CASSGYRDGNYEQYF
TRBV28	16	-	TRBJ2-1	TRBD2	TGTGCCAGCAGTTCTACCGGGACTATCTCCTACAATGAGCAGTTCTTC	CASSSTGTISYNEQFF
TRBV19	14	many	TRBJ2-2	-	TGTGCCAGTAGTATACAGGCGAACACCGGGGAGCTGTTTTTT	CASSIQANTGELFF
TRBV7-8	16	many	TRBJ2-6	-	TGTGCCGGGCGCCGTGGGGGGGCCACTGGGGCCAACGTCCTGACTTTC	CAGRRGGATGANVLTF
TRBV28	13	many	TRBJ2-1	-	TGTGCCAGCAGGTCCCCCGGGTACAATGAGCAGTTCTTC	CASRSPGYNEQFF
TRBV12-3/TRBV12-4	15	many	TRBJ1-4	-	TGTGCCAGCAGCCCCTCCGACAGTAACGATGAAAAACTGTTTTTT	CASSPSDSNDEKLFF
TRBV9	13	many	TRBJ1-1	-	TGTGCCAGCAGCGTCGAGACAGTATCTGAAGCTTTCTTT	CASSVETVSEAFF
TRBV5-1	13	many	TRBJ1-1	-	TGCGCCAGCAGCCCGGGGCCGAACACTGAAGCTTTCTTT	CASSPGPNTEAFF
TRBV28	14	-	TRBJ2-7	-	TGTGCCAGCAGTTTGGGATCCTTGACTTACGAGCAGTACTTC	CASSLGSLTYEQYF
TRBV7-2	15	many	TRBJ2-3	TRBD1	TGTGCCAGCGCCTGGACAGGGGGGTTCACAGATACGCAGTATTTT	CASAWTGGFTDTQYF
TRBV5-1	15	many	TRBJ2-3	TRBD1	TGCGCCAGCAGCCAGGGGACAGGAGGCACAGATACGCAGTATTTT	CASSQGTGGTDTQYF
TRBV3-1	16	few	TRBJ1-1	-	TGTGCCAGCAGCCAAGATCTGTTCAGCTCGAACACTGAAGCTTTCTTT	CASSQDLFSSNTEAFF
TRBV19	18	many	TRBJ2-3	-	TGTGCCAGTAGTACCGTCGTCGGGCGACGAACTAGCACAGATACGCAGTATTTT	CASSTVVGRRTSTDTQYF